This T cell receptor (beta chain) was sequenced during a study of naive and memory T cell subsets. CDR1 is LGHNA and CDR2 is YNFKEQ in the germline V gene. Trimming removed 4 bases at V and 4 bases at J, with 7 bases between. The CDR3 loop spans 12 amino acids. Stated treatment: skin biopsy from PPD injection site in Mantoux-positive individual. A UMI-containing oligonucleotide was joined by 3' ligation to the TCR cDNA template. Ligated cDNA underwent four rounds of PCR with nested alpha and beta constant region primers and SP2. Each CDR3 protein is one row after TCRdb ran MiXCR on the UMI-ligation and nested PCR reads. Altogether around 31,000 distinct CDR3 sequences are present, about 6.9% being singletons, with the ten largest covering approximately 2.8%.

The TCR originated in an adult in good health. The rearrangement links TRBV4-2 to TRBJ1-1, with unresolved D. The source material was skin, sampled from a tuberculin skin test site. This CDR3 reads CASSLSGTEAFF. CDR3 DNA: TGTGCCAGCAGCCTTTCTGGCACTGAAGCTTTCTTT.